This T cell receptor (beta chain) was found in a study of low-dose radiotherapy and immunotherapy resistance in tumors. Overall study: Aspirin 300 mg was given orally each day for four cycles from cycle 1 day 1.

Specified time point: before trial treatment. Donors received nivolumab, ipilimumab, aspirin, low-dose cyclophosphamide and low-dose radiotherapy. TRAV and TRBV primers primed cDNA for both TCRalpha and TCRbeta. TCR amplification ran approximately 22 PCR cycles using constant-region and V-primer adapter primers. TCRdb re-derived calls from the reads in MiXCR, one entry per CDR3 protein. Among some 85,000 distinct CDR3 sequences listed, 15% to 20% were seen once. The TCR comes from a male donor with prostate cancer. Sequences were derived from PBMCs, sampled before treatment.

Here the CDR3 DNA reads TGCAGTGCTAGAGATTCGGGGTCCGGCGGAGACAATGAGCAGTTCTTC. Translated, it gives CSARDSGSGGDNEQFF. This chain connects TRBV20-1 to TRBJ2-1, with D possibly being TRBD2 (5 bases). This CDR3 has 16 amino acids. CDR1 and CDR2 (germline): DFQATT, SNEGSKA (reference sequence). Deletions cut 0 bases from V and 5 bases from J, with 17 bases between.